This record covers a single T cell receptor beta chain. The target antigen is unknown. Trimming stripped 4 bases from V and 1 base from J, with 12 bases between. The germline CDR1 and CDR2 sequences are SGDLS and YYNGEE. The CDR3 sequence is 15 residues long. The PCR had 60 Vbeta and 13 Jbeta primers. Produced via immunoSEQ multiplex PCR; TCRdb's table is partial and in-frame only. The sample lists around 150,000 clones; roughly 90% were seen once. This specimen belongs to a study of cytomegalovirus exposure and HLA in healthy donors. Study results and caveats: Indistinguishable V segments such as TRBV6-2 and TRBV6-3 were excluded. Researchers catalogued around 150 TCR beta chains as cytomegalovirus-associated. CMV serostatus was the sole immune exposure information available.

Sequences were obtained from PBMCs. This receptor was taken from a woman aged 18-35 years in good health and CMV-seronegative. The genes are TRBV9 and TRBJ1-3; possibly TRBD1 for D (5 bases). CDR3 in amino acids: CASSRVSGSGNTIYF. The CDR3 nucleotides are TGTGCCAGCAGCCGGGTTTCAGGGTCTGGAAACACCATATATTTT.